Below are 16 T cell receptor beta chains sequenced from a single sample in a study of T-cell memory formation after mild COVID-19. TCRdb re-called the 5' RACE reads through MiXCR, storing one row per CDR3 protein. The sample carries roughly 340,000 distinct CDR3 sequences, roughly 15% recorded once. Sequencing input: PBMCs or a T cell subset sorted from them (not recorded which). These receptor sequences come from a man in his late teens or twenties who had mild COVID-19 (a few samples of this study predate the infection). Cell type and time point are not known.

This clonotype was seen a few times. The chain uses TRBV18 and TRBJ2-1; 7 positions match TRBD1. The CDR3 extends over 17 amino acids. Germline CDR1 and CDR2: KGHSH and LQKENI. The V segment lost 5 bases and the J segment 0 bases; nucleotides outside the gene matches: 10. CDR3 DNA: TGTGCCAGCTCAGCGACCAGGGGGTTCGACTCCTACAATGAGCAGTTCTTC. Protein product: CASSATRGFDSYNEQFF.

The chain employs TRBV4-2 and TRBJ2-3; perhaps TRBD2 as D (5 bases). In germline, CDR1 is LGHNA, CDR2 YNFKEQ. V lost 1 base and J 8 bases, leaving 16 bases between the germline ends. This CDR3 is 15 amino acids long. The CDR3 loop reads CASSQGSGIPSTQYF. CDR3 DNA sequence: TGTGCCAGCAGCCAAGGGTCGGGGATACCATCTACGCAGTATTTT.

This chain links TRBV4-2 with TRBJ2-7; D may be TRBD2 (6 bases). Per the germline V gene, CDR1 is LGHNA and CDR2 is YNFKEQ. Trimming shortened V by 4 bases and J by 2 bases, and 18 bases separated the two germline ends. CDR3 length: 16 amino acids. The CDR3: CASSPPRTEGTYEQYF. In nucleotides, the CDR3 is TGTGCCAGCAGCCCGCCCCGGACGGAGGGAACCTACGAGCAGTACTTC.

The chain is built from TRBV3-1 and TRBJ1-2; TRBD1 might be the D (5 bases). V gave up 2 bases and J gave up 8 bases, with 9 bases separating them. The CDR3 has 12 residues. Germline V gene data show CDR1 as LGHDT and CDR2 as YNNKEL (reference sequence). The CDR3 nucleotides read TGTGCCAGCAGCCAACAGGGTCGCGGCTACACCTTC. Translation: CASSQQGRGYTF. The variable domain in full, completed from reference TRBV3-1 and TRBJ1-2, reads DTAVSQTPKYLVTQMGNDKSIKCEQNLGHDTMYWYKQDSKKFLKIMFSYNNKELIINETVPNRFSPKSPDKAHLNLHINSLELGDSAVYFCASSQQGRGYTFGSGTRLTVV.

This clonotype was seen a few times. This sequence joins TRBV4-2 and TRBJ2-5; D might be TRBD1 or TRBD2, each matching 5 bases. The ends were cut back, 0 bases at V and 5 bases at J, with 19 bases in the middle. In germline, CDR1 is LGHNA, CDR2 YNFKEQ. CDR3 length: 17 amino acids. CDR3 loop: CASSQEAPRGAEETQYF. CDR3 in DNA: TGTGCCAGCAGCCAAGAAGCCCCGAGAGGGGCCGAGGAGACCCAGTACTTC.

This clonotype was seen a handful of times. The rearrangement uses TRBV4-1 and TRBJ1-2; 9 bases align to TRBD1. The CDR3 loop spans 15 amino acids. The V gene's germline CDR1 is MGHRA and CDR2 YSYEKL. J gave up 2 bases and V 4 bases, and 5 bases lay outside the gene matches. The chain's CDR3 is CASSLRTGENYGYTF. The CDR3 DNA sequence: TGCGCCAGCAGCCTGCGGACAGGGGAGAACTATGGCTACACCTTC.

The chain has TRBV5-1 and TRBJ1-4; D gene unclear. This CDR3 has 15 amino acids. Germline V gene data show CDR1 as SGHRS and CDR2 as YFSETQ. Trimming stripped 4 bases from V and 0 bases from J, with 10 bases between. The CDR3 here is CASSTDRATNEKLFF. CDR3 sequence (DNA): TGCGCCAGCAGCACTGACCGAGCAACTAATGAAAAACTGTTTTTT.

The count of this clonotype is one. The chain couples TRBV7-9 to TRBJ2-1; the D call may be TRBD1 or TRBD2 (5 bases each). V lost 8 bases, J lost 0 bases, and 14 bases lay in between. This CDR3 spans 15 amino acids. The germline gives CDR1 SEHNR, CDR2 FQNEAQ (reference sequence). For the CDR3, the DNA is TGTGCCAGCGAGGGATGGGGGAGCTCCTACAATGAGCAGTTCTTC. It translates to CASEGWGSSYNEQFF.

The chain recombines TRBV6-5 with TRBJ1-1; TRBD1 is a possible D gene (5 bases). The CDR3 has 18 amino acids. V shed 0 bases and J shed 0 bases, with 17 bases lying between them. Germline V gives CDR1 MNHEY, CDR2 SVGAGI. The CDR3 spells CASSYSMRGVDMNTEAFF. The CDR3 DNA is TGTGCCAGCAGTTACTCGATGCGGGGGGTAGACATGAACACTGAAGCTTTCTTT.

The table lists this clonotype with a few counts. V and J are TRBV5-4 and TRBJ2-2; 7 nucleotides match TRBD1. Germline V gene lookup returns CDR1 SGHNT and CDR2 YYREEE (reference sequence). Germline trimming cut 0 bases from V and 8 bases from J; bases unmatched to any gene: 4. The CDR3 spans 14 residues. The CDR3 spells CASSLDRGIGELFF. The CDR3 region has the DNA TGTGCCAGCAGCTTGGACAGGGGTATAGGGGAGCTGTTTTTT.

This clonotype was seen a handful of times. This rearrangement joins TRBV20-1 to TRBJ2-2; D remains ambiguous. Germline CDR1 reads DFQATT; CDR2 reads SNEGSKA (reference sequence). The V gene lost 0 bases and the J gene lost 0 bases, with 11 bases spanning the gap. The CDR3 is made up of 16 amino acids. CDR3 sequence (DNA): TGCAGTGCTAGAGATCGGGTAACGGCGAACACCGGGGAGCTGTTTTTT. This sequence encodes CSARDRVTANTGELFF.

This clonotype was seen only a few times. The J gene is TRBJ1-6, the V gene TRBV20-1; D not certain. V lost 5 bases and J 7 bases, leaving 12 bases between the germline ends. This CDR3 is 13 amino acids long. Germline loops: CDR1 DFQATT, CDR2 SNEGSKA (reference sequence). The CDR3 nucleotides are TGCAGTGCTCTTCGGACCGAGAATTCACCCCTCCACTTT. Protein: CSALRTENSPLHF.

This clonotype was recorded many times. The chain couples TRBV30 to TRBJ1-1; D remains ambiguous. The CDR3 has 11 amino acids. Germline CDR1 is GTSNPN and CDR2 is SVGIG (reference sequence). Trimming left V 5 bases short and J 5 bases short, with 9 bases between. The CDR3, as DNA: TGTGCCTGGGGGTCGGAGACTGAAGCTTTCTTT. This sequence encodes CAWGSETEAFF.

This chain uses TRBV9 with TRBJ2-7; the D gene is possibly TRBD2 (5 bases). The CDR3 is 14 amino acids. V was cut by 4 bases and J by 5 bases, with 16 bases left in between. The germline V gene has CDR1 SGDLS and CDR2 YYNGEE. The CDR3 bases are TGTGCCAGCAGCCGATGGACTCAAGGCGACGAGCAGTACTTC. As protein: CASSRWTQGDEQYF.

The chain employs TRBV18 and TRBJ2-3, with D possibly matching TRBD2 (6 bases). There are 21 residues in the CDR3. CDR1 and CDR2 from the germline V gene are KGHSH and LQKENI. The V end lost 3 bases, the J end lost 4 bases, and 32 bases lay between the germline ends. The CDR3 spells CASSPGARGLRVTRHADTQYF. In DNA form, the CDR3 reads TGTGCCAGCTCACCGGGCGCCCGGGGCCTTCGTGTGACTAGACACGCAGATACGCAGTATTTT. Full variable domain (missing parts from reference TRBV18 and TRBJ2-3): NAGVMQNPRHLVRRRGQEARLRCSPMKGHSHVYWYRQLPEEGLKFMVYLQKENIIDESGMPKERFSAEFPKEGPSILRIQQVVRGDSAAYFCASSPGARGLRVTRHADTQYFGPGTRLTVL.

The chain is built from TRBV7-9 and TRBJ2-5, with D possibly being TRBD1 (6 bases). Trimming shortened V by 4 bases and J by 4 bases, and 25 bases separated the two germline ends. CDR3 length: 18 amino acids. Germline V gene lookup returns CDR1 SEHNR and CDR2 FQNEAQ (reference sequence). The CDR3 nucleotides are TGTGCCAGCAGCTCTCCTCCATCCTCAGGGGACCCGTTAGAGACCCAGTACTTC. Translating gives CASSSPPSSGDPLETQYF.